This T cell receptor (beta chain) is drawn from a study of OX40 agonist ivuxolimab in advanced cancers. Across the study: Prior therapy, whether anti-PD-1, anti-PD-L1 or anti-CTLA-4, was allowed, and under 50% had some.

Trimming took 0 bases from V and 4 from J, leaving 9 bases between them. CDR3 length: 14 amino acids. Germline V gene data show CDR1 as SGHRS and CDR2 as YFSETQ. Here immunoSEQ multiplex PCR was the method, and the copy in TCRdb shows in-frame clones only, minus some. This repertoire shows about 54,000 clones, about nine tenths found once; its top ten account for over 10%. The sample in question was CD4+ or CD8+ T cells sorted from blood, obtained in a trial of the OX40 agonist ivuxolimab. The sequence was collected from an adult with an advanced solid tumor such as melanoma, head and neck, liver or kidney cancer. The chain is built from TRBV5-1 and TRBJ2-3; D is undetermined. CDR3 region: CASSLGRLADTQYF. As DNA, the CDR3 is TGCGCCAGCAGCTTGGGTAGGTTGGCAGATACGCAGTATTTT. The full variable domain, its missing parts supplied by reference TRBV5-1 and TRBJ2-3, is KAGVTQTPRYLIKTRGQQVTLSCSPISGHRSVSWYQQTPGQGLQFLFEYFSETQRNKGNFPGRFSGRQFSNSRSEMNVSTLELGDSALYLCASSLGRLADTQYFGPGTRLTVL.